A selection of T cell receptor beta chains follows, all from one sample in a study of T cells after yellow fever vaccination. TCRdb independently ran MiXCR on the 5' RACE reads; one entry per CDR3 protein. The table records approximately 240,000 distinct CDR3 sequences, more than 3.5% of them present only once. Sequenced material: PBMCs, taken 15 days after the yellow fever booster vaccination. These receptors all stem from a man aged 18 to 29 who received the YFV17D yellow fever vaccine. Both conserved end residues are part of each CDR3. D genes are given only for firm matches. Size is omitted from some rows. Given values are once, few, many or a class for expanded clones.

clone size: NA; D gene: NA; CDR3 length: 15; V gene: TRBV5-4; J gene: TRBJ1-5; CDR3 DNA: TGTGCCAGCAGCTTGGGTGCAGGCCTCAATCAGCCCCAGCATTTT; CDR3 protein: CASSLGAGLNQPQHF
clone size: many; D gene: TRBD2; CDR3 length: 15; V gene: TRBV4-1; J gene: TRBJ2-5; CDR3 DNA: TGCGCCAGCAGCAACCTAGCGGGGGGGCAAGAGACCCAGTACTTC; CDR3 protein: CASSNLAGGQETQYF
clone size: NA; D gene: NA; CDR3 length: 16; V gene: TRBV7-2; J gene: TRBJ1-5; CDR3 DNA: TGTGCCAGCAGCCCCGCAGGAAGGGGGAACAATCAGCCCCAGCATTTT; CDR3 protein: CASSPAGRGNNQPQHF
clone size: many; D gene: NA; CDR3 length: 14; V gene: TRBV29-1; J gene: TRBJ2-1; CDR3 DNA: TGCAGCGTTCCCAGGGCCCAATCCTACAATGAGCAGTTCTTC; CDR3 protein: CSVPRAQSYNEQFF
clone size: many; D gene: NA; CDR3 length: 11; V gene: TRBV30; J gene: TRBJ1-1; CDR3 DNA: TGTGCTCTCTCGGGGTACACTGAAGCTTTCTTT; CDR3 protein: CALSGYTEAFF
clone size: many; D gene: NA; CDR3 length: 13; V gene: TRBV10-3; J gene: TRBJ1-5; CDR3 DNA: TGTGCCATCACCAAGGATGCCGATCAGCCCCAGCATTTT; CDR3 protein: CAITKDADQPQHF
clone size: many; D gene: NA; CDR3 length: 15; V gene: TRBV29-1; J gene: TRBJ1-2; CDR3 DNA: TGCAGCGTTATCGTCGGACCCCAATGGGACTATGGCTACACCTTC; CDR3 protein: CSVIVGPQWDYGYTF
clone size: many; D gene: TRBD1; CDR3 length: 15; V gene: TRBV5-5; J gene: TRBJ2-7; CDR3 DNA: TGTGCCAGCAGCTTCCGGGGACAGGGTGCCCACGAGCAGTACTTC; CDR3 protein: CASSFRGQGAHEQYF
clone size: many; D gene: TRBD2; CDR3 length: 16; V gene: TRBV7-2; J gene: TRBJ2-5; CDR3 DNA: TGTGCCAGCAGCTTAGGAACGGCTAGCGGCCAAGAGACCCAGTACTTC; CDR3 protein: CASSLGTASGQETQYF
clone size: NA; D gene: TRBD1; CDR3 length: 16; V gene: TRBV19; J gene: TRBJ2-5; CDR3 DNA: TGTGCCAGTAGCCGACTGACAGGGGCGCACCAAGAGACCCAGTACTTC; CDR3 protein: CASSRLTGAHQETQYF
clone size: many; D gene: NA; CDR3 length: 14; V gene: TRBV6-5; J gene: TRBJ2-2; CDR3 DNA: TGTGCCAGCAGCAGGACTGCTGACACCGGGGAGCTGTTTTTT; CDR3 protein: CASSRTADTGELFF
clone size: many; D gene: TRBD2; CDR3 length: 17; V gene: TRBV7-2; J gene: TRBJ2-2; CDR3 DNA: TGTGCCAGCAGCCCACACAGCGGGGGCGGGTCAACCGGGGAGCTGTTTTTT; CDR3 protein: CASSPHSGGGSTGELFF
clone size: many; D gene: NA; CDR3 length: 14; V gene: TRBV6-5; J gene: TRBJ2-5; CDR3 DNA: TGTGCCAGCAGGACCTCACTAGCCGTGTCGACCCAGTACTTC; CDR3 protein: CASRTSLAVSTQYF
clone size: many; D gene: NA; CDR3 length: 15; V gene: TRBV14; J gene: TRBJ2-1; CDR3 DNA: TGTGCCAGCAGCTTCGGCAGGCCGTCCTACAATGAGCAGTTCTTC; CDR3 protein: CASSFGRPSYNEQFF
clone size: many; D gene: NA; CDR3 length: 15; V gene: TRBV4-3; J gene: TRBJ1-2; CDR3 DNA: TGCGCCAGCAGCCAAGAATCACAGGGCATATATGGCTACACCTTC; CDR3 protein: CASSQESQGIYGYTF
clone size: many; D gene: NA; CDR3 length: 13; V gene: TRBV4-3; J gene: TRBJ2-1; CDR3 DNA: TGCGCCAGCAGCCAAAATTTGGCTGGTGAGCAGTTCTTC; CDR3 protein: CASSQNLAGEQFF
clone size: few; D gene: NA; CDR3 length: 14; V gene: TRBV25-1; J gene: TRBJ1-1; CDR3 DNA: TGTGCCAGCAGTGAAGACAGAATGAACACTGAAGCTTTCTTT; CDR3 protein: CASSEDRMNTEAFF
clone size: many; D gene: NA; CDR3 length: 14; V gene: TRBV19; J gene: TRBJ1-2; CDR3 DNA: TGTGCCAGTATTGGAGTGTCGGGGGCAGGGGGCTACACCTTC; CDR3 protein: CASIGVSGAGGYTF
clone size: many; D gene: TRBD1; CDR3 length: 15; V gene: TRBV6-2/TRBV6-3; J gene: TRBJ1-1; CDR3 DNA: TGTGCCAGCAGTTACTCGGGACAGAGGAACACTGAAGCTTTCTTT; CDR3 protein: CASSYSGQRNTEAFF
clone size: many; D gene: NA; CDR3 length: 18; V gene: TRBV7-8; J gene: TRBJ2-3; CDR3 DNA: TGTGCCAGCAGCTTAGGGGTCTCCCTAAGGGGGTTCGCAGATACGCAGTATTTT; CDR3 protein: CASSLGVSLRGFADTQYF
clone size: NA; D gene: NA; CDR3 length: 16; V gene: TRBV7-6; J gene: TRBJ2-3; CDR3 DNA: TGTGCCAGCAGCTTGGCTCCCAGGGTTCGAACAGATACGCAGTATTTT; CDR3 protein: CASSLAPRVRTDTQYF
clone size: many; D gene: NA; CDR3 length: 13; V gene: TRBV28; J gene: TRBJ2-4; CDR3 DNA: TGTGCCAGCAGTAGGGCGGCCAAAAACATTCAGTACTTC; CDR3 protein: CASSRAAKNIQYF
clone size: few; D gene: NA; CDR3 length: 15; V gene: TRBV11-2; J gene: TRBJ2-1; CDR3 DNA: TGTGCCAGCAGCTTTCCCGGGACTTCCTACAATGAGCAGTTCTTC; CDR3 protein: CASSFPGTSYNEQFF
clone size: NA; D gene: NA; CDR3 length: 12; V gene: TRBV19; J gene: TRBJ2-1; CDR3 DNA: TGTGCCAGTAGTAGACAGGTAAATGAGCAGTTCTTC; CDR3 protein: CASSRQVNEQFF
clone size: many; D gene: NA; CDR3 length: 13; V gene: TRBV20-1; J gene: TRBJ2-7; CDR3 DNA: TGCAGTGCCACGGACGGAGATCCCTACGAGCAGTACTTC; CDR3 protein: CSATDGDPYEQYF
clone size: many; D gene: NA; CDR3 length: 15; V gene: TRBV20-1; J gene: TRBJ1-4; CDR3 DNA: TGCAGTGCTAGACGGGACGGAACAACTAATGAAAAACTGTTTTTT; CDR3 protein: CSARRDGTTNEKLFF
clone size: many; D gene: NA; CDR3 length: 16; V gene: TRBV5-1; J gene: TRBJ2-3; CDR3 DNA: TGCGCCAGCAGCACAGACCCCCAGACCTACACAGATACGCAGTATTTT; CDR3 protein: CASSTDPQTYTDTQYF
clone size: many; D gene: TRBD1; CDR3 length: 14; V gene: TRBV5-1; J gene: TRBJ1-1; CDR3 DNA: TGCGCCAGCAGCCCGGACAGGCCGAACACTGAAGCTTTCTTT; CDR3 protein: CASSPDRPNTEAFF
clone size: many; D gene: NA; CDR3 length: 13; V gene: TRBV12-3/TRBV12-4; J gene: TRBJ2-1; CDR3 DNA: TGCGCCAGCAGCTTGACAGGCAACAATGAGCAGTTCTTC; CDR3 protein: CASSLTGNNEQFF
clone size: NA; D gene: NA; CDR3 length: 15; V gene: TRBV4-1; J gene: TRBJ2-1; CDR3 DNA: TGCGCCAGCAGCCAAGCCCAGGGGGGTTACAATGAGCAGTTCTTC; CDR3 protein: CASSQAQGGYNEQFF
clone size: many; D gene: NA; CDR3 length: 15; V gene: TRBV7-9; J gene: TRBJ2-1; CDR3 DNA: TGTGCCAGCAGCTTAGTTACGGGGGCTAAGGATGAGCAGTTCTTC; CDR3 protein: CASSLVTGAKDEQFF
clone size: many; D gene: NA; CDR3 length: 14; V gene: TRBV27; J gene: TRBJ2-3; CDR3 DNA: TGTGCCAGCAGTTTATTAGGGGCGGCAGATACGCAGTATTTT; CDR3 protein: CASSLLGAADTQYF
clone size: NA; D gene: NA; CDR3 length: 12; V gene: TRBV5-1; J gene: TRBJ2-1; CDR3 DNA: TGCGCCAGCAGCTTCCAGTTCAATGAGCAGTTCTTC; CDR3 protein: CASSFQFNEQFF
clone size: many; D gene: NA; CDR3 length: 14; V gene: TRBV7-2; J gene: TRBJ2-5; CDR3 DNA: TGTGCCAGCAGCTTCCAAACTAGCTCCGAGACCCAGTACTTC; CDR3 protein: CASSFQTSSETQYF